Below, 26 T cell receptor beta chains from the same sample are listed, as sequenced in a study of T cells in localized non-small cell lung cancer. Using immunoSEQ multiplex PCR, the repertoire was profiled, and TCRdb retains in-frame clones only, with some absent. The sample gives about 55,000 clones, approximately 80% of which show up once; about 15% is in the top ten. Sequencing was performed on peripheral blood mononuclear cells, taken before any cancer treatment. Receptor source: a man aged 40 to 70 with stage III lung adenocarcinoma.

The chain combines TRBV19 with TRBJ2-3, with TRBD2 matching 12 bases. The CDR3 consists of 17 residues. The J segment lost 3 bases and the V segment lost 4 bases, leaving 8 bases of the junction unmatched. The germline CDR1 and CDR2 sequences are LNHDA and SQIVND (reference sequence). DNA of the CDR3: TGTGCCAGTAGTACGCGACTAGCGGGAGAACCGACAGATACGCAGTATTTT. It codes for CASSTRLAGEPTDTQYF.

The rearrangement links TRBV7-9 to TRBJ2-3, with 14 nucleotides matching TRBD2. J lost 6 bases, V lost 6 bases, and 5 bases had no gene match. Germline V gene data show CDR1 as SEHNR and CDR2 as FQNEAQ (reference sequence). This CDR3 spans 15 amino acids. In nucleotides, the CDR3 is TGTGCCAGCAGATTGACTAGCGGGGGGGTTGATACGCAGTATTTT. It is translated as CASRLTSGGVDTQYF.

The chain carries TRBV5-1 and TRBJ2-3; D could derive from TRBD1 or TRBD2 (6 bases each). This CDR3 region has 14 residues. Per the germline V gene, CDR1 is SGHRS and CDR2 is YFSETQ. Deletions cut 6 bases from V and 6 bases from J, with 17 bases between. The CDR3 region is CASTINGGHDTQYF. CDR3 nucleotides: TGCGCCAGCACCATCAACGGGGGACACGATACGCAGTATTTT.

As DNA, the CDR3 is TGTGCCAGCAGTCCCCAAATGGGGGGGGCGACCCAGTACTTC. Amino acid sequence: CASSPQMGGATQYF. V is TRBV28 and J is TRBJ2-5, with D possibly being TRBD2 (7 bases). CDR3 length: 14 residues. Trimming took off 5 bases at V and 7 bases at J, with 17 bases between the two ends. The germline V gene has CDR1 MDHEN and CDR2 SYDVKM.

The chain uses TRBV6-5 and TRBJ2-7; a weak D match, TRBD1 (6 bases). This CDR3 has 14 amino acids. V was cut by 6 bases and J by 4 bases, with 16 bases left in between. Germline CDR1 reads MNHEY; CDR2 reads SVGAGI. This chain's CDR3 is CASRLRDKIYEQYF. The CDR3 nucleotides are TGTGCCAGCAGGCTCCGGGACAAGATTTACGAGCAGTACTTC.

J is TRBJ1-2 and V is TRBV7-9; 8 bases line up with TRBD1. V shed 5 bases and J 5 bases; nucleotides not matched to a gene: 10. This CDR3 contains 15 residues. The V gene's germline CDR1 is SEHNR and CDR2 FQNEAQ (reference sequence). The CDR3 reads CASSPRTGNGYGYTF. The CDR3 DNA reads TGTGCCAGCAGCCCTCGGACAGGGAATGGGTATGGCTACACCTTC.

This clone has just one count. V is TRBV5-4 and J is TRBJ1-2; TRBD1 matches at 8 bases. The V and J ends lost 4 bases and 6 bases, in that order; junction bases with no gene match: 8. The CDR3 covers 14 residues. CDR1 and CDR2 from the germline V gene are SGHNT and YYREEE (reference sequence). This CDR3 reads CASSLGQDRDGYTF. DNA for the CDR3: TGTGCCAGCAGCCTAGGACAGGACAGGGATGGCTACACCTTC. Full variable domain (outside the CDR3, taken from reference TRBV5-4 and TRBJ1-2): ETGVTQSPTHLIKTRGQQVTLRCSSQSGHNTVSWYQQALGQGPQFIFQYYREEENGRGNFPPRFSGLQFPNYSSELNVNALELDDSALYLCASSLGQDRDGYTFGSGTRLTVV.

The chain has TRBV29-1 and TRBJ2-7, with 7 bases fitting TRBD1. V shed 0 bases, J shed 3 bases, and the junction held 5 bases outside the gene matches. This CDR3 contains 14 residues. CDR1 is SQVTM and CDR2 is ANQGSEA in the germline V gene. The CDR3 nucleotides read TGCAGCGTTGAAGACACAGGGGTAAACTACGAGCAGTACTTC. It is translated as CSVEDTGVNYEQYF.

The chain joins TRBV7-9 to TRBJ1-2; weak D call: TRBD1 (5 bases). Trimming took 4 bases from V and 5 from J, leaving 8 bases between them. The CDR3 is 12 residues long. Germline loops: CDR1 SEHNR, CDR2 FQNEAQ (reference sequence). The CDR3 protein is CASSSREYGYTF. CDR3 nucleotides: TGTGCCAGCAGCTCCAGGGAGTATGGCTACACCTTC.

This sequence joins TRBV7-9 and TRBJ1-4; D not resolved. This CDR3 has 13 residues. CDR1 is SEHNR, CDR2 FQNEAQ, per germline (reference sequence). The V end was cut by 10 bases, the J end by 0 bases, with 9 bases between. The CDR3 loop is CATSSATNEKLFF. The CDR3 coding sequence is TGTGCCACCTCATCCGCAACTAATGAAAAACTGTTTTTT. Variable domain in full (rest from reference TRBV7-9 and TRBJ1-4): DTGVSQNPRHKITKRGQNVTFRCDPISEHNRLYWYRQTLGQGPEFLTYFQNEAQLEKSRLLSDRFSAERPKGSFSTLEIQRTEQGDSAMYLCATSSATNEKLFFGSGTQLSVL.

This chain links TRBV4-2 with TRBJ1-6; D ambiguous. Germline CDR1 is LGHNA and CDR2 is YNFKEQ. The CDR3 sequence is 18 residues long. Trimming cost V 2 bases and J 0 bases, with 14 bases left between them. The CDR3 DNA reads TGTGCCAGCAGCCAACAGAGTCTCCTGAGCTCCTATAATTCACCCCTCCACTTT. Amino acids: CASSQQSLLSSYNSPLHF.

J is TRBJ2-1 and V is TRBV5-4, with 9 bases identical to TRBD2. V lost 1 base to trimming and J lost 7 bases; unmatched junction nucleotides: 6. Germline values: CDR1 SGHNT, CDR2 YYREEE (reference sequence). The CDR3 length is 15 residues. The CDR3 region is CASSLNAGGPNEQFF. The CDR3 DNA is TGTGCCAGCAGCTTGAACGCGGGGGGGCCTAATGAGCAGTTCTTC.

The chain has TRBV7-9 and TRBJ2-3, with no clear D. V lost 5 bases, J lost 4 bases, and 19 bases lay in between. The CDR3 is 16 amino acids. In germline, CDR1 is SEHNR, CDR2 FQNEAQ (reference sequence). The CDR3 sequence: CASSRSLDGYSDTQYF. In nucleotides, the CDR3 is TGTGCCAGCAGCCGCTCCTTAGATGGGTATTCAGATACGCAGTATTTT.

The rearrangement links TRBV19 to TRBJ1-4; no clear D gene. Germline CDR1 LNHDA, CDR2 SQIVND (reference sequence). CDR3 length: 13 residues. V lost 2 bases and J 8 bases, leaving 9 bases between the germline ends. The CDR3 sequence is CASSIWEREKLFF. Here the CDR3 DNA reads TGTGCCAGTAGTATATGGGAACGGGAAAAACTGTTTTTT.

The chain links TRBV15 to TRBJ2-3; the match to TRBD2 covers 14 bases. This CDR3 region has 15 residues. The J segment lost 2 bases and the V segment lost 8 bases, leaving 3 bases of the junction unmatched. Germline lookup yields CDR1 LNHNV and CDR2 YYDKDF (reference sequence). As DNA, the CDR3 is TGTGCCACCGGGACTAGCGGGAGCGACACAGATACGCAGTATTTT. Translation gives CATGTSGSDTDTQYF.

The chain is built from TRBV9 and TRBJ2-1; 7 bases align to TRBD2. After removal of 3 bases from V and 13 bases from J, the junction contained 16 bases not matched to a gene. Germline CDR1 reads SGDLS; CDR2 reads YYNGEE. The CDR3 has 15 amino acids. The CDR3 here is CASSGLGGKHELQFF. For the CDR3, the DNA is TGTGCCAGCAGCGGGCTGGGGGGGAAGCACGAATTACAGTTCTTC.

Here the CDR3 reads CASSLDGGALSQNEQFF. CDR3 DNA: TGTGCCAGCAGCTTGGACGGCGGGGCCCTGTCGCAGAATGAGCAGTTCTTC. The chain recombines TRBV5-8 with TRBJ2-1; tentative D call: TRBD2 (6 bases). Germline CDR1 SGHTS, CDR2 YDEGEE. Trimming cost V 0 bases and J 7 bases, with 20 bases left between them. The CDR3 loop spans 17 amino acids.

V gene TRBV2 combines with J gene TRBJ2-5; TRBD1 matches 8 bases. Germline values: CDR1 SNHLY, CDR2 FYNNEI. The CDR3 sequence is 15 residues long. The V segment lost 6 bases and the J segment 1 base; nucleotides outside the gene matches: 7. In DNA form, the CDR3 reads TGTGCCAGCAGGGCTCCGGGACAGGCCCAAGAGACCCAGTACTTC. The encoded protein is CASRAPGQAQETQYF.

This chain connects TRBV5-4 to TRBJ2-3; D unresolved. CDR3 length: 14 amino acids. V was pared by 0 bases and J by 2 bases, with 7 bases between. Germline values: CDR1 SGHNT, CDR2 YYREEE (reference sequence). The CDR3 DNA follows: TGTGCCAGCAGCTTGGGGCACCCCACAGATACGCAGTATTTT. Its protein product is CASSLGHPTDTQYF.

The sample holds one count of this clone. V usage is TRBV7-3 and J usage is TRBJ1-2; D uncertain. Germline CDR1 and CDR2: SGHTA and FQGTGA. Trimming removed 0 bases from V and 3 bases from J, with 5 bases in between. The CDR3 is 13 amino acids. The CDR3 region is CASSLTGDYGYTF. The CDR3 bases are TGTGCCAGCAGCTTAACTGGAGACTATGGCTACACCTTC.

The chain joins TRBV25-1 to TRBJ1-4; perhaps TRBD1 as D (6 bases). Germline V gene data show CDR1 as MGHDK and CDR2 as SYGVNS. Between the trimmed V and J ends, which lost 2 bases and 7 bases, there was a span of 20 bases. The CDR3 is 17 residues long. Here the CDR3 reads CASSEIAAAGEGEKLFF. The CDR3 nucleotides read TGTGCCAGCAGTGAAATAGCTGCCGCAGGGGAGGGTGAAAAACTGTTTTTT.

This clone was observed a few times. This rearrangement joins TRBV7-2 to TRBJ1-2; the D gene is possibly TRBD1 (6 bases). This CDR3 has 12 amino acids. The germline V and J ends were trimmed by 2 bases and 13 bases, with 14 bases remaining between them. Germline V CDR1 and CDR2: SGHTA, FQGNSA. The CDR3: CASSLQQGIATF. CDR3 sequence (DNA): TGTGCCAGCAGCTTACAACAGGGTATTGCCACCTTC.

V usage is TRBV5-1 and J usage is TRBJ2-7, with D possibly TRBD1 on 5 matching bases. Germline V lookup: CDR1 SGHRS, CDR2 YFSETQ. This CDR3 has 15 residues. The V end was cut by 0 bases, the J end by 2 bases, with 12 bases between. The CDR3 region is CASSLAGRLAYEQYF. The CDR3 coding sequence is TGCGCCAGCAGCTTGGCAGGGCGCTTGGCCTACGAGCAGTACTTC.

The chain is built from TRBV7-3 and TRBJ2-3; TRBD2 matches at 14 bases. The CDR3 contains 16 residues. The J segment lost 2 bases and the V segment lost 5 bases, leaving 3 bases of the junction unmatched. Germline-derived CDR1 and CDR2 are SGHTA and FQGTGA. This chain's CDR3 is CASSRGLAGVTDTQYF. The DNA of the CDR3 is TGTGCCAGCAGCCGGGGACTAGCGGGGGTCACAGATACGCAGTATTTT.

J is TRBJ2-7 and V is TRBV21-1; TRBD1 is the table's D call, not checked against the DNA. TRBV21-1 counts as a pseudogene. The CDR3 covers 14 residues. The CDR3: CASSKVQGAYEQYF. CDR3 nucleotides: TGTGCCAGCAGCAAAGTGCAGGGCGCCTACGAGCAGTACTTC.

The CDR3 DNA follows: TGTGCCAGCAGCAACCGGACATCGGGTGAGCAGTACTTC. It specifies CASSNRTSGEQYF. The chain uses TRBV7-9 and TRBJ2-7; weak D call: TRBD1 (5 bases). Germline-derived CDR1 and CDR2 are SEHNR and FQNEAQ (reference sequence). The germline V and J ends were trimmed by 5 bases and 7 bases, with 15 bases remaining between them. The CDR3 covers 13 residues.